What follows are 5 T cell receptor beta chains derived from one specimen sequenced in a study of beta chain features in type 1 diabetes. Expressed TCRB transcripts were sequenced because the isolated RNA had all been reverse transcribed beforehand. Sequencing used immunoSEQ multiplex PCR; TCRdb keeps in-frame clones, though not all of them. The sample has 350,000 to 450,000 clones, approximately 14% seen once. Sequencing was done on a sample of naive CD4+ T cells from blood. These receptors were obtained from a man aged 25-45 years in good health.

The J gene is TRBJ1-6, the V gene TRBV9, with 9 bases identical to TRBD1. V shed 4 bases and J 3 bases; nucleotides not matched to a gene: 8. There are 17 residues in the CDR3. Germline V gene sequence: CDR1 SGDLS, CDR2 YYNGEE. DNA of the CDR3: TGTGCCAGCAGCCACCCAACAGGGGGCAACTATAATTCACCCCTCCACTTT. Translation gives CASSHPTGGNYNSPLHF.

The rearrangement uses TRBV5-4 and TRBJ2-7, with D possibly being TRBD2 (6 bases). Germline V gives CDR1 SGHNT, CDR2 YYREEE (reference sequence). There are 15 residues in the CDR3. V lost 3 bases and J 3 bases, leaving 16 bases between the germline ends. CDR3 in DNA: TGTGCCAGCAGCTCGGGCGGGAAGGGTGGCTACGAGCAGTACGTC. Translated: CASSSGGKGGYEQYV.

The chain uses TRBV7-2 and TRBJ2-1; D is possibly TRBD2 (5 bases). V was clipped by 5 bases and J by 5 bases, with 16 bases between them. CDR3 length: 15 amino acids. Per the germline V gene, CDR1 is SGHTA and CDR2 is FQGNSA. Here the CDR3 DNA reads TGTGCCAGCAGCCCGGCTGGAACTAGTGACAATGAGCAGTTCTTC. This encodes CASSPAGTSDNEQFF.

The rearrangement joins TRBV27 to TRBJ2-7; weak D call: TRBD1 (6 bases). Germline-derived CDR1 and CDR2 are MNHEY and SMNVEV (reference sequence). The ends were cut back, 6 bases at V and 4 bases at J, with 19 bases in the middle. The CDR3 is made up of 15 amino acids. This chain's CDR3 is CASSLKGRGGYEQYV. The DNA of the CDR3 is TGTGCCAGCAGCCTAAAGGGCAGGGGTGGATACGAGCAGTACGTC.

The chain combines TRBV2 with TRBJ2-1; D gene unclear. Germline V gives CDR1 SNHLY, CDR2 FYNNEI. Trimming removed 2 bases from V and 5 bases from J, with 10 bases in between. The CDR3 covers 14 residues. The chain's CDR3 is CASSERPNHNEQFF. In nucleotides, the CDR3 is TGTGCCAGCAGTGAACGGCCAAATCACAATGAGCAGTTCTTC.